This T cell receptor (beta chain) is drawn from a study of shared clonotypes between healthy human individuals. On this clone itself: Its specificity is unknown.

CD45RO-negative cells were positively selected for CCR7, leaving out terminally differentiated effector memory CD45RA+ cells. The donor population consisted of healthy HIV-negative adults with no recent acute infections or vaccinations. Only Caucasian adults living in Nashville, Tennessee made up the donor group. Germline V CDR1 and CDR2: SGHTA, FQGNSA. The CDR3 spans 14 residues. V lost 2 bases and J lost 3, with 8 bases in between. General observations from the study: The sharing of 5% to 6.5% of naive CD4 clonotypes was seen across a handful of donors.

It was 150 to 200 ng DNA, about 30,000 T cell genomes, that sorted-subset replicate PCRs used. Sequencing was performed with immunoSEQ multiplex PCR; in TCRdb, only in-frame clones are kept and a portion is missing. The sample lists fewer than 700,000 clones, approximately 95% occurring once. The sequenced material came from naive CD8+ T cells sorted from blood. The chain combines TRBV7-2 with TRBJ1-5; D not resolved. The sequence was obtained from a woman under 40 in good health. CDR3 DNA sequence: TGTGCCAGCAGCTTAACACAGCCCAATCAGCCCCAGCATTTT. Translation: CASSLTQPNQPQHF.